What follows are 5 T cell receptor beta chains derived from one specimen sequenced in a study of blood T cell repertoires in COVID-19. The repertoire was sequenced with immunoSEQ multiplex PCR; TCRdb's copy has only in-frame clones and lacks some. The sample contains tens of thousands of clones, about 86% of which appear only once. The sample was peripheral blood. All receptors derive from a human donor in a cohort sampled during active COVID-19.

This chain connects TRBV28 to TRBJ2-7; D is perhaps TRBD1 (6 bases). The CDR3 is 12 residues long. The germline V gene encodes CDR1 MDHEN and CDR2 SYDVKM. The V end was cut by 5 bases, the J end by 4 bases, with 9 bases between. The CDR3 sequence: CASSGGRYEQYF. As DNA, the CDR3 is TGTGCCAGCAGTGGGGGCCGGTACGAGCAGTACTTC. Supplemented by reference TRBV28 and TRBJ2-7, the full variable domain reads DVKVTQSSRYLVKRTGEKVFLECVQDMDHENMFWYRQDPGLGLRLIYFSYDVKMKEKGDIPEGYSVSREKKERFSLILESASTNQTSMYLCASSGGRYEQYFGPGTRLTVT.

This chain uses TRBV9 with TRBJ2-1, with D hard to call. This CDR3 comprises 15 residues. With 4 bases removed from V and 2 bases from J, the gap between germline ends came to 13 bases. The germline gives CDR1 SGDLS, CDR2 YYNGEE. As DNA, the CDR3 is TGTGCCAGCAGCCGACTTTTACTTGCCTACAATGAGCAGTTCTTC. Residues: CASSRLLLAYNEQFF.

The chain recombines TRBV24-1 with TRBJ2-5; 9 nucleotides match TRBD2. Germline V CDR1 and CDR2: KGHDR, SFDVKD. CDR3 length: 16 amino acids. Losses at the gene ends were 4 bases for V and 4 bases for J; bases not matched to a gene: 9. The chain's CDR3 is CATSESGGRATETQYF. CDR3 nucleotides: TGTGCCACCAGTGAATCGGGCGGGAGGGCCACAGAGACCCAGTACTTC.

This clone has a single count. The V call is TRBV19, the J call TRBJ2-7; TRBD2 aligns across 7 bases. The germline CDR1 and CDR2 sequences are LNHDA and SQIVND (reference sequence). J lost 1 base, V lost 3 bases, and 3 bases had no gene match. This CDR3 spans 14 amino acids. The CDR3 DNA is TGTGCCAGTAGTATTGGGGGGGGTTCCTACGAGCAGTACTTC. Protein sequence: CASSIGGGSYEQYF.

The chain uses TRBV15 and TRBJ1-5; no firm D call. Germline CDR1 is LNHNV and CDR2 is YYDKDF (reference sequence). The CDR3 sequence is 13 residues long. V was clipped by 6 bases and J by 5 bases, with 11 bases between them. The CDR3, as DNA: TGTGCCACCAGGGACGAGGGTTATCAGCCCCAGCATTTT. It translates to CATRDEGYQPQHF.